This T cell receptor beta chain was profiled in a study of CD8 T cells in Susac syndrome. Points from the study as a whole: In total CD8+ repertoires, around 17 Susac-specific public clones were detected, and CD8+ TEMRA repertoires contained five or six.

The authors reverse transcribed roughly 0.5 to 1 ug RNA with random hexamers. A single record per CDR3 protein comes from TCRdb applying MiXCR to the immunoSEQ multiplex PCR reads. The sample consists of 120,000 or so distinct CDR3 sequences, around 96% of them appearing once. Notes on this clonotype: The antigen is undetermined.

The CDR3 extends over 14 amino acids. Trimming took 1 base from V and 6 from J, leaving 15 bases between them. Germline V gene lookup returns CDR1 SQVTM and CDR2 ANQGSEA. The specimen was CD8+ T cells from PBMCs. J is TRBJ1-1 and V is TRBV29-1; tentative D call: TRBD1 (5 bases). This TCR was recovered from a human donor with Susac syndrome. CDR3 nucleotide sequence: TGCAGCGTTGAAGGGGGCAGGGTGTCGGCTGAAGCTTTCTTT. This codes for CSVEGGRVSAEAFF.